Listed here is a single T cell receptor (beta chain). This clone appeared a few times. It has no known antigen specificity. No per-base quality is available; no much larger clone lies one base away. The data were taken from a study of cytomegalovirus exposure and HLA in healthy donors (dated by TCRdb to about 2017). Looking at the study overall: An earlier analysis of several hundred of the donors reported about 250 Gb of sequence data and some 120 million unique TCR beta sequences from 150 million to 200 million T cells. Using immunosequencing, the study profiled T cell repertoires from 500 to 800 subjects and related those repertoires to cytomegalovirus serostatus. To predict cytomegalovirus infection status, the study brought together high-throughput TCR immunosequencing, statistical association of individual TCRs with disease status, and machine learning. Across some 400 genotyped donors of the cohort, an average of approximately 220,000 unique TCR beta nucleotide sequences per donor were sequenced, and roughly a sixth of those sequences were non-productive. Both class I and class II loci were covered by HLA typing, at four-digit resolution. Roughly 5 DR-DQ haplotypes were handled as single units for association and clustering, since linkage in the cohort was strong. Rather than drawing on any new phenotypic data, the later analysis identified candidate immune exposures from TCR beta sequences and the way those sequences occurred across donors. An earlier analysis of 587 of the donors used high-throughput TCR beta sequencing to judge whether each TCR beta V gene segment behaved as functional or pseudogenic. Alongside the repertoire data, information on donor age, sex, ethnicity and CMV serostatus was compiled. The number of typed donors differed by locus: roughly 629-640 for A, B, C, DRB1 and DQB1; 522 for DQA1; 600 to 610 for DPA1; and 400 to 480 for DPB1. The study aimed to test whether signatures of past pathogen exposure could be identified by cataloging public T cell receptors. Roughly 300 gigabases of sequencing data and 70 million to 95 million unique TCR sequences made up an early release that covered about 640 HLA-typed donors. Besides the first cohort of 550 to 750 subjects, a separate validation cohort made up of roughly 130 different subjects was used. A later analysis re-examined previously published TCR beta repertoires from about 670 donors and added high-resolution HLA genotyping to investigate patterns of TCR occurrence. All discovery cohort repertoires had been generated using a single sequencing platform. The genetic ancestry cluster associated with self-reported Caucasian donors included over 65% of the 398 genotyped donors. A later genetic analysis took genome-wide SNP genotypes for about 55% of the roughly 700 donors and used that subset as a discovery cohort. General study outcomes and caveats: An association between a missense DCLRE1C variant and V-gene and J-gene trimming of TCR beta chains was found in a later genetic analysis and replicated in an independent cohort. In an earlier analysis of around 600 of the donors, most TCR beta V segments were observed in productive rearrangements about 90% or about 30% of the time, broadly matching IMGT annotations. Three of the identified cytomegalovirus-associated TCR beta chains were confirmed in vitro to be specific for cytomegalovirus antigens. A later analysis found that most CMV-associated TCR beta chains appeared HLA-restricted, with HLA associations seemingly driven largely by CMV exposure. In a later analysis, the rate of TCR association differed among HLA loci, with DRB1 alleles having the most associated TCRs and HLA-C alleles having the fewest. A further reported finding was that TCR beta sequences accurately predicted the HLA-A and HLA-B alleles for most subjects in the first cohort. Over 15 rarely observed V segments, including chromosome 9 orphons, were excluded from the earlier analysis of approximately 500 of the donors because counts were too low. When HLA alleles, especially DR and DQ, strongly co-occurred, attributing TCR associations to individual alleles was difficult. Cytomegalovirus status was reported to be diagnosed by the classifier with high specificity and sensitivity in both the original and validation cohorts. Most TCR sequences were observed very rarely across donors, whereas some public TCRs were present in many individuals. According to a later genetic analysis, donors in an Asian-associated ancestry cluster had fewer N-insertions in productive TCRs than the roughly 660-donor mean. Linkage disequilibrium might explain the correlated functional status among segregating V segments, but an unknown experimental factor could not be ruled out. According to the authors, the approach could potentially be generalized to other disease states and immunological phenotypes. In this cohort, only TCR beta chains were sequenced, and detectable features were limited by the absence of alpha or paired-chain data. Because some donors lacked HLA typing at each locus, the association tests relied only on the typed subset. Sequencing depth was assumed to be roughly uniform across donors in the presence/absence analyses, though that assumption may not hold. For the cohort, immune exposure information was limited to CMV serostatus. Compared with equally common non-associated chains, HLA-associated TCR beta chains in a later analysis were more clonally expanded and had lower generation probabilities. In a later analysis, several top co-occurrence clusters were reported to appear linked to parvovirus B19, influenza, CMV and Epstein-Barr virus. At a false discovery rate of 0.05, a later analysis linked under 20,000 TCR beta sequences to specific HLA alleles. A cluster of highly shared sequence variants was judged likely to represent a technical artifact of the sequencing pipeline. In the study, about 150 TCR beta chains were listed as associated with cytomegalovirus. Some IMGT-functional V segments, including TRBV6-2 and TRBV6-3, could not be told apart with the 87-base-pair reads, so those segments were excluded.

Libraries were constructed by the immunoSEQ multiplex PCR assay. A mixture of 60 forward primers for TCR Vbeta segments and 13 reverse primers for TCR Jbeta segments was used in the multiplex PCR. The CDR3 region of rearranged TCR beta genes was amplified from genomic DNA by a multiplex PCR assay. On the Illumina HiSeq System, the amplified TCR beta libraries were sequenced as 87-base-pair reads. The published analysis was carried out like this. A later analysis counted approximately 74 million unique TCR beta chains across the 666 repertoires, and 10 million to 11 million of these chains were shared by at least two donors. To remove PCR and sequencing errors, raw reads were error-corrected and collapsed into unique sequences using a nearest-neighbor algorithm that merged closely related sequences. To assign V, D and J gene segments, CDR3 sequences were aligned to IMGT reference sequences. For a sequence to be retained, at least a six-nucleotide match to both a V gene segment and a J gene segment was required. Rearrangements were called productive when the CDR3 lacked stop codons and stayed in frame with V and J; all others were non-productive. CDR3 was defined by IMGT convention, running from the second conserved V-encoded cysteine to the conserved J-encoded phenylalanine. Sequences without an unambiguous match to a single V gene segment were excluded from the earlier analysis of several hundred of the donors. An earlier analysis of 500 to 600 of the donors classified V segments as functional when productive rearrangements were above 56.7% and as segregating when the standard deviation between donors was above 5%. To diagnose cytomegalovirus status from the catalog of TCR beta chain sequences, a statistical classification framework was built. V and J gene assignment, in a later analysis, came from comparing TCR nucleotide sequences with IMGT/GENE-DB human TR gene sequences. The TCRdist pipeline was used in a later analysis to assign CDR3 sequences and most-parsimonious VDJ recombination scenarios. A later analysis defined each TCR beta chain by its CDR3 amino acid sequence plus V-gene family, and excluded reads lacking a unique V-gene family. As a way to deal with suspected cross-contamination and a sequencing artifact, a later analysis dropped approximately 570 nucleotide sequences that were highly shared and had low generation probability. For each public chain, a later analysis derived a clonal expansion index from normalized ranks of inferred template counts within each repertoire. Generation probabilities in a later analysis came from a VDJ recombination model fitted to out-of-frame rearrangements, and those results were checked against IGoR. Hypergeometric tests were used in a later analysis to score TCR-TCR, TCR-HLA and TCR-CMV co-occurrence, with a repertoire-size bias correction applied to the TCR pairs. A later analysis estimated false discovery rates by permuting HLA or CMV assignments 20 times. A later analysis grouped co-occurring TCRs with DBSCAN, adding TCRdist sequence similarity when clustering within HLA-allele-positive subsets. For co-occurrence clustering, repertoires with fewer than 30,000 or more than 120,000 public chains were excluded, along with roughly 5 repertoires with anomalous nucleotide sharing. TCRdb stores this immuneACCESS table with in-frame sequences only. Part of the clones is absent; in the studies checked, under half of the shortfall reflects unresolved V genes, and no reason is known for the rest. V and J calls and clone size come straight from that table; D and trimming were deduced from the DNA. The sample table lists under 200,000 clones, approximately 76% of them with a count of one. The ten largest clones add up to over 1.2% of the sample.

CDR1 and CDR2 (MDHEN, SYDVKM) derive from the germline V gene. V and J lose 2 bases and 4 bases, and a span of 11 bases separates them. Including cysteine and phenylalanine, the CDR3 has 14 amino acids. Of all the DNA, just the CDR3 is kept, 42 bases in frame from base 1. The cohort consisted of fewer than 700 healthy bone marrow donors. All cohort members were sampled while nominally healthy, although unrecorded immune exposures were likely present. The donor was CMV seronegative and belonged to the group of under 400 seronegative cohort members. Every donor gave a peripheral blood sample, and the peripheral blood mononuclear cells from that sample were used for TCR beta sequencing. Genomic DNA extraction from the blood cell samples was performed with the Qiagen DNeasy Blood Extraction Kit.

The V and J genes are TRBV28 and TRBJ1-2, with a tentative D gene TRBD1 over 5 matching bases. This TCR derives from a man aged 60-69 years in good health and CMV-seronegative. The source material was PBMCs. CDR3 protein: CASSLVTQGYGYTF. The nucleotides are TGTGCCAGCAGTTTAGTGACCCAGGGCTATGGCTACACCTTC.